The 23 T cell receptor beta chains below all came from one sample that was sequenced in a study of T cell repertoires in cytomegalovirus infection. TCRdb reanalysed the reads using MiXCR and keeps one entry per CDR3 protein. The table has a few hundred thousand distinct CDR3 sequences, 22% seen once; the top ten hold roughly 19%. For these TCRs, the target antigens are not known. The sample here was cultured PBMCs, taken from culture after CMV antigen stimulation. These receptors were taken from a human donor in good health (CMV status not recorded). Some clones in this sample may be carry-over from other donors' samples.

This rearrangement joins TRBV28 to TRBJ1-4; 9 bases agree with TRBD1. This CDR3 contains 15 residues. Germline loops: CDR1 MDHEN, CDR2 SYDVKM. J gave up 8 bases and V 10 bases, and 14 bases lay outside the gene matches. For the CDR3, the DNA is TGTGCCACCCCAGACCGGACAGGGGTTAGAGAAAAACTGTTTTTT. Its translation: CATPDRTGVREKLFF.

The rearrangement joins TRBV6-2 or TRBV6-3 to TRBJ2-3; D call uncertain. In germline, CDR1 is MNHEY, CDR2 SVGEGT. CDR3 length: 14 amino acids. Trimming shortened V by 3 bases and J by 2 bases, and 9 bases separated the two germline ends. CDR3 sequence (DNA): TGTGCCAGCAGTTATGAGATTCCCACAGATACGCAGTATTTT. It translates to CASSYEIPTDTQYF.

This clonotype was seen a few times. The chain uses TRBV7-9 and TRBJ1-2; perhaps TRBD1 as D (6 bases). CDR1 is SEHNR and CDR2 is FQNEAQ in the germline V gene (reference sequence). V lost 0 bases and J lost 2, with 7 bases in between. The CDR3 sequence is 14 residues long. In DNA form, the CDR3 reads TGTGCCAGCAGCTTAGCGGACAGAAACTATGGCTACACCTTC. Its translation: CASSLADRNYGYTF.

V usage is TRBV10-3 and J usage is TRBJ2-7; D tentatively fits TRBD1 or TRBD2 (6 bases each). Deletions cut 4 bases from V and 4 bases from J, with 14 bases between. The CDR3 is made up of 14 amino acids. Germline lookup yields CDR1 ENHRY and CDR2 SYGVKD. As DNA, the CDR3 is TGTGCCATCAGTGTTCGGGGGCCGGAGTACGAGCAGTACGTC. Its protein product is CAISVRGPEYEQYV.

The V gene is TRBV4-2, the J gene TRBJ1-1; a weak D match, TRBD1 (5 bases). The CDR3 runs to 15 residues. CDR1 and CDR2 (germline): LGHNA, YNFKEQ. Trimming took off 0 bases at V and 2 bases at J, with 10 bases between the two ends. CDR3 DNA sequence: TGTGCCAGCAGCCAAGACCGGGGGGACAACACTGAAGCTTTCTTT. This sequence encodes CASSQDRGDNTEAFF.

The chain employs TRBV18 and TRBJ1-2, with D perhaps matching TRBD1 (5 bases). The CDR3 is 18 amino acids. The V gene's germline CDR1 is KGHSH and CDR2 LQKENI. The V and J ends lost 4 bases and 4 bases respectively, with 25 bases between them. The CDR3 nucleotides are TGTGCCAGCTCACTGATTCGGGACGACAGTCCCCCCACCTATGGCTACACCTTC. This sequence encodes CASSLIRDDSPPTYGYTF.

This chain joins TRBV24-1 and TRBJ2-1, with D possibly being TRBD1 (6 bases). The V end was cut by 9 bases, the J end by 6 bases, with 14 bases between. The germline V gene has CDR1 KGHDR and CDR2 SFDVKD. This CDR3 is built from 13 residues. The CDR3 nucleotides are TGTGCCACCGAAGGGGGATACGGCAATGAGCAGTTCTTC. It specifies CATEGGYGNEQFF.

V is TRBV3-1 and J is TRBJ2-5, with D perhaps matching TRBD1 (5 bases). Trimming pared 4 bases from V and 2 bases from J, leaving 17 bases between. This CDR3 is built from 16 residues. The germline V gene encodes CDR1 LGHDT and CDR2 YNNKEL (reference sequence). The CDR3 region has the DNA TGTGCCAGCAGCCGACCAAGGGGCCATCCACAAGAGACCCAGTACTTC. It is translated as CASSRPRGHPQETQYF.

This clonotype appeared a few times. The chain couples TRBV12-3 or TRBV12-4 to TRBJ2-5, with D maybe TRBD2 (5 bases). V was pared by 7 bases and J by 1 base, with 13 bases between. This CDR3 region has 14 residues. Written as DNA, the CDR3 is TGTGCCAGCAACCGGGCCGGGATCCAAGAGACCCAGTACTTC. Its translation is CASNRAGIQETQYF.

This chain links TRBV4-3 with TRBJ2-3, with 9 nucleotides matching TRBD2. Per the germline V gene, CDR1 is LGHNA and CDR2 is YSLEER. J was trimmed by 4 bases and V by 0 bases; bases with no gene match: 11. This CDR3 is 18 amino acids long. The CDR3 reads CASSQEIPIAGEADTQYF. CDR3 DNA sequence: TGCGCCAGCAGCCAAGAGATTCCTATAGCGGGAGAGGCAGATACGCAGTATTTT.

This clonotype was seen many times. This sequence joins TRBV7-2 and TRBJ2-2, with D tentatively TRBD1 (5 bases). CDR3 length: 15 amino acids. The V end was cut by 5 bases, the J end by 5 bases, with 15 bases between. Germline CDR1 reads SGHTA; CDR2 reads FQGNSA. The CDR3 coding sequence is TGTGCCAGCAGCCTGCAGGGAAGGGGAACCGGGGAGCTGTTTTTT. It codes for CASSLQGRGTGELFF. Filled out from reference TRBV7-2 and TRBJ2-2, the complete variable domain reads GAGVSQSPSNKVTEKGKDVELRCDPISGHTALYWYRQSLGQGLEFLIYFQGNSAPDKSGLPSDRFSAERTGGSVSTLTIQRTQQEDSAVYLCASSLQGRGTGELFFGEGSRLTVL.

This clonotype was counted between two and nine times. The CDR3 sequence is CASSPERGYGYTF. CDR3 DNA: TGTGCCAGCAGCCCGGAACGAGGGTATGGCTACACCTTC. V is TRBV4-2 and J is TRBJ1-2; D gene uncertain. From germline, CDR1 is LGHNA and CDR2 YNFKEQ. The CDR3 runs 13 residues. Trimming cost V 4 bases and J 5 bases, with 11 bases left between them.

This clonotype was counted a few times. V and J are TRBV6-1 and TRBJ1-4; D is ambiguous. This CDR3 spans 13 amino acids. Trimming left V 5 bases short and J 7 bases short, with 11 bases between. Germline CDR1 is MNHNS and CDR2 is SASEGT. The CDR3 loop reads CASSRRGGEKLFF. CDR3 nucleotides: TGTGCCAGCAGTCGACGGGGTGGTGAAAAACTGTTTTTT.

This clonotype was picked up a small number of times. This chain joins TRBV6-6 and TRBJ1-2; perhaps TRBD1 as D (5 bases). This CDR3 has 13 residues. Trimming left V 5 bases short and J 2 bases short, with 9 bases between. CDR1 MNHNY and CDR2 SVGAGI come from the germline V gene (reference sequence). The CDR3 protein is CASSMTENYGYTF. In DNA, the CDR3 is TGTGCCAGCAGTATGACAGAGAACTATGGCTACACCTTC.

This clonotype turned up a few times. The chain employs TRBV6-5 and TRBJ2-5, with a possible D match to TRBD2 (5 bases). V lost 6 bases, J lost 4 bases, and 12 bases lay in between. Looked up from germline, CDR1 is MNHEY and CDR2 is SVGAGI. CDR3 length: 13 residues. CDR3 residues: CASSARGRETQYF. In DNA, the CDR3 is TGTGCCAGCAGCGCCCGGGGTAGAGAGACCCAGTACTTC.

The chain links TRBV5-4 to TRBJ2-7; TRBD2 matches at 11 bases. This CDR3 comprises 15 residues. After removal of 2 bases from V and 6 bases from J, the junction contained 7 bases not matched to a gene. Germline lookup yields CDR1 SGHNT and CDR2 YYREEE (reference sequence). The CDR3 DNA reads TGTGCCAGCAGCTTCAAACTAGCGGGAGAGGTCGAGCAGTACTTC. Encoded protein: CASSFKLAGEVEQYF.

V is TRBV7-4 and J is TRBJ1-5; no clear D. Germline CDR1 is SGHVT and CDR2 is SQSDAQ. The CDR3 contains 14 residues. The V end was cut by 4 bases, the J end by 3 bases, with 10 bases between. CDR3 coding DNA: TGTGCCAGCAGCTCGAAGGGCTCCAATCAGCCCCAGCATTTT. It specifies CASSSKGSNQPQHF.

The rearrangement links TRBV7-9 to TRBJ1-5; weak D call: TRBD1 (5 bases). The CDR3 totals 15 residues. Germline-derived CDR1 and CDR2 are SEHNR and FQNEAQ (reference sequence). The V end lost 1 base, the J end lost 6 bases, and 13 bases lay between the germline ends. The CDR3, as DNA: TGTGCCAGCAGCTTAGACGGCCAGGGAGGTCAGCCCCAGCATTTT. This encodes CASSLDGQGGQPQHF.

There are many counts of this clonotype. The CDR3 loop is CASSPRDRDYGYTF. CDR3 nucleotides: TGTGCCAGCAGCCCTCGGGACAGAGACTATGGCTACACCTTC. This chain joins TRBV7-2 and TRBJ1-2, with 7 positions matching TRBD1. CDR1 SGHTA and CDR2 FQGNSA come from the germline V gene. The CDR3 has 14 amino acids. With V trimmed by 5 bases and J by 3 bases, 6 bases remained unmatched.

This clonotype appeared a few times. V is TRBV29-1 and J is TRBJ1-3; D unresolved. Germline values: CDR1 SQVTM, CDR2 ANQGSEA. The CDR3 covers 12 residues. Trimming pared 7 bases from V and 1 base from J, leaving 8 bases between. Here the CDR3 reads CSAELSGNTIYF. Here the CDR3 DNA reads TGCAGCGCTGAGCTATCTGGAAACACCATATATTTT.

This clonotype was recorded at least ten times. The chain combines TRBV7-2 with TRBJ2-1; D not certain. V lost 2 bases, J lost 0 bases, and 14 bases lay in between. Looked up from germline, CDR1 is SGHTA and CDR2 is FQGNSA. The CDR3 sequence is 17 residues long. The CDR3 protein is CASSLSSSVSSYNEQFF. The CDR3 nucleotides read TGTGCCAGCAGCTTAAGCTCCAGCGTGAGCTCCTACAATGAGCAGTTCTTC.

This clonotype appeared a few times. This chain links TRBV6-5 with TRBJ1-6; D not resolved. Germline loops: CDR1 MNHEY, CDR2 SVGAGI. There are 18 residues in the CDR3. Trimming left V 0 bases short and J 0 bases short, with 12 bases between. The CDR3 is CASSYSRPSSSYNSPLHF. CDR3 DNA sequence: TGTGCCAGCAGTTACTCGCGCCCCTCAAGCTCCTATAATTCACCCCTCCACTTT.

This sequence joins TRBV4-1 and TRBJ2-5; no clear D. The CDR3 runs 13 residues. V lost 3 bases, J lost 2 bases, and 7 bases lay in between. Germline V gives CDR1 MGHRA, CDR2 YSYEKL. CDR3 loop: CASSQVIQETQYF. The CDR3 coding sequence is TGCGCCAGCAGCCAGGTTATACAAGAGACCCAGTACTTC.